Presented here are 22 T cell receptor beta chains from one specimen sequenced in a study of long-term antiretroviral therapy in people with HIV. An immunoSEQ assay, version v3.0, was performed at survey level. The method was immunoSEQ multiplex PCR; TCRdb's version includes in-frame clones alone and lacks a portion of them. The sample lists under 25,000 clones, over 80% occurring once. The specimen comprised unsorted PBMCs, sampled 1.6 years after starting antiretroviral therapy. Receptors originate from a man in his forties with HIV.

This sequence joins TRBV30 and TRBJ1-1; 9 bases line up with TRBD1. Germline V gene data show CDR1 as GTSNPN and CDR2 as SVGIG (reference sequence). This CDR3 comprises 13 residues. V lost 2 bases to trimming and J lost 3 bases; unmatched junction nucleotides: 1. The chain's CDR3 is CAWSRDRDTEAFF. The CDR3 DNA reads TGTGCCTGGAGTAGGGACAGGGACACTGAAGCTTTCTTT.

CDR3 amino acids: CASLGTGTAMNTEAFF. CDR3 DNA sequence: TGTGCCAGCCTAGGGACCGGGACAGCGATGAACACTGAAGCTTTCTTT. V is TRBV7-9 and J is TRBJ1-1, with 7 bases matching TRBD1. The CDR3 extends over 16 amino acids. Trimming cost V 8 bases and J 0 bases; bases outside gene matches: 12. Per germline, CDR1 SEHNR and CDR2 FQNEAQ (reference sequence).

The chain combines TRBV6-1 with TRBJ1-5; D call uncertain. Germline CDR1 and CDR2: MNHNS and SASEGT. The CDR3 contains 13 residues. The V gene lost 4 bases and the J gene lost 5 bases, with 9 bases spanning the gap. CDR3 protein: CASSAFLYQPQHF. CDR3 DNA sequence: TGTGCCAGCAGTGCCTTTCTTTATCAGCCCCAGCATTTT.

This clone was found once. The V gene is TRBV5-8, the J gene TRBJ1-5; D is ambiguous. Germline V lookup: CDR1 SGHTS, CDR2 YDEGEE. The ends were cut back, 1 base at V and 3 bases at J, with 17 bases in the middle. The CDR3 consists of 17 residues. The CDR3 is CASSLNPTSYNNQPQHF. The DNA of the CDR3 is TGTGCCAGCAGCTTGAACCCTACCTCCTACAACAATCAGCCCCAGCATTTT.

This chain connects TRBV7-8 to TRBJ1-3; D call uncertain. Looked up from germline, CDR1 is SGHVS and CDR2 is FQNEAQ. Trimming cost V 0 bases and J 7 bases, with 16 bases left between them. The CDR3 has 16 residues. CDR3 region: CASSLAGRPAGNTIYF. Here the CDR3 DNA reads TGTGCCAGCAGCTTAGCGGGCAGGCCTGCGGGGAACACCATATATTTT.

The gene calls are TRBV28 and TRBJ1-5; D is possibly TRBD1 (5 bases). V shed 6 bases and J shed 3 bases, with 12 bases lying between them. CDR1 is MDHEN and CDR2 is SYDVKM in the germline V gene. The CDR3 covers 14 residues. The CDR3 sequence: CASSPGGTNQPQHF. The CDR3 DNA is TGTGCCAGCAGCCCGGGGGGGACCAATCAGCCCCAGCATTTT.

The J gene is TRBJ2-7, the V gene TRBV11-2, with TRBD1 as a possible D gene (5 bases). Germline-derived CDR1 and CDR2 are SGHAT and FQNNGV. The V and J ends lost 0 bases and 3 bases respectively, with 12 bases between them. The CDR3 consists of 15 residues. The CDR3 nucleotides are TGTGCCAGCAGCTTAGACAGGGCGCAAAACTACGAGCAGTACTTC. Translating it yields CASSLDRAQNYEQYF.

J is TRBJ2-7 and V is TRBV9; a possible D gene is TRBD2 (5 bases). Germline lookup yields CDR1 SGDLS and CDR2 YYNGEE. V lost 0 bases and J lost 5, with 6 bases in between. This CDR3 region has 12 residues. The CDR3 DNA reads as TGTGCCAGCAGCGTAGACGGGAACGAGCAGTACTTC. Its translation: CASSVDGNEQYF.

This clone was recorded once. This chain joins TRBV11-3 and TRBJ2-1; D might be TRBD1 (5 bases). Looked up from germline, CDR1 is SGHNT and CDR2 is YENEEA. V gave up 2 bases and J gave up 4 bases, with 9 bases separating them. The CDR3 length is 14 residues. In DNA, the CDR3 is TGTGCCAGCAGCTTAATGGGGCAGTACAATGAGCAGTTCTTC. Protein product: CASSLMGQYNEQFF.

Notes on this clone: The junction and the germline gene differ at one end; a read error may be behind it. J is TRBJ2-4 and V is TRBV18, with 9 positions matching TRBD1. The germline V gene encodes CDR1 KGHSH and CDR2 LQKENI. The CDR3 length is 18 residues. The CDR3 DNA reads TGTGCCAGCTCACCACGGGACAGGGATCTGAAACTCAAACACATTCAGTACTTC. This translates into CASSPRDRDLKLKHIQYF. Full variable domain (missing parts from reference TRBV18 and TRBJ2-4): NAGVMQNPRHLVRRRGQEARLRCSPMKGHSHVYWYRQLPEEGLKFMVYLQKENIIDESGMPKERFSAEFPKEGPSILRIQQVVRGDSAAYFCASSPRDRDLKLKHIQYFGAGTRLSVL.

The sample holds a few counts of this clone. The chain combines TRBV6-6 with TRBJ1-2; D gene ambiguous. Deletions cut 10 bases from V and 6 bases from J, with 9 bases between. The germline V gene has CDR1 MNHNY and CDR2 SVGAGI (reference sequence). This CDR3 region has 10 residues. This CDR3 reads CATLSDGYTF. CDR3 nucleotide sequence: TGTGCCACCCTTTCCGATGGCTACACCTTC.

A remark on this clone: The germline gene is not matched at one end of the junction; a read error may be the cause. V is TRBV7-2 and J is TRBJ1-1, with D hard to call. The germline V gene encodes CDR1 SGHTA and CDR2 FQGNSA. There are 11 residues in the CDR3. CDR3 bases: TGTGCCAGCCGCTTAGGTCGGAGGGCTTTCTTT. This codes for CASRLGRRAFF. The variable domain in full, with the rest retrieved from reference TRBV7-2 and TRBJ1-1, is GAGVSQSPSNKVTEKGKDVELRCDPISGHTALYWYRQSLGQGLEFLIYFQGNSAPDKSGLPSDRFSAERTGGSVSTLTIQRTQQEDSAVYLCASRLGRRAFFGQGTRLTVV.

The chain couples TRBV7-8 to TRBJ2-1, with D unresolved. The germline V and J ends were trimmed by 0 bases and 8 bases, with 11 bases remaining between them. Germline loops: CDR1 SGHVS, CDR2 FQNEAQ. The CDR3 length is 14 residues. The CDR3, as DNA: TGTGCCAGCAGCTTAGCTCCCTTGGTCCATGAGCAGTTCTTC. Translating it yields CASSLAPLVHEQFF. Variable domain in full (rest from reference TRBV7-8 and TRBJ2-1): GAGVSQSPRYKVAKRGQDVALRCDPISGHVSLFWYQQALGQGPEFLTYFQNEAQLDKSGLPSDRFFAERPEGSVSTLKIQRTQQEDSAVYLCASSLAPLVHEQFFGPGTRLTVL.

The V and J genes are TRBV25-1 and TRBJ2-5; 8 bases match TRBD1. J gave up 3 bases and V 4 bases, and 4 bases lay outside the gene matches. The CDR3 covers 14 residues. CDR1 and CDR2 (germline): MGHDK, SYGVNS. CDR3 coding DNA: TGTGCCAGCAGTGCGTCGGACAGGGAAGAGACCCAGTACTTC. Translating gives CASSASDREETQYF.

The chain couples TRBV27 to TRBJ2-5; D is undetermined. V was shortened by 4 bases and J by 1 base, with 7 bases between the two germline ends. CDR1 is MNHEY and CDR2 is SMNVEV in the germline V gene (reference sequence). This CDR3 contains 13 residues. The CDR3 sequence is CASSWSVQETQYF. CDR3 in DNA: TGTGCCAGCAGTTGGTCAGTCCAAGAGACCCAGTACTTC.

The chain joins TRBV27 to TRBJ1-6; D is undetermined. Germline values: CDR1 MNHEY, CDR2 SMNVEV (reference sequence). This CDR3 spans 15 amino acids. Trimming stripped 2 bases from V and 7 bases from J, with 12 bases between. In DNA form, the CDR3 reads TGTGCCAGCAGTTTAAGTGCGCAGGTCAATTCACCCCTCCACTTT. It encodes CASSLSAQVNSPLHF.

V usage is TRBV7-3 and J usage is TRBJ2-5; D may match TRBD1 or TRBD2 (5 bases each). The CDR3 is made up of 13 amino acids. Germline V gene data show CDR1 as SGHTA and CDR2 as FQGTGA. Trimming took 6 bases from V and 2 from J, leaving 10 bases between them. CDR3 loop: CASSGGPQETQYF. The CDR3 nucleotides read TGTGCCAGCAGTGGGGGTCCGCAAGAGACCCAGTACTTC.

V gene TRBV19 combines with J gene TRBJ2-1; unclear D gene. V was clipped by 4 bases and J by 0 bases, with 7 bases between them. The germline V gene encodes CDR1 LNHDA and CDR2 SQIVND (reference sequence). The CDR3 runs 14 residues. CDR3 residues: CASSSGSSYNEQFF. CDR3 DNA: TGTGCCAGTAGTAGCGGAAGCTCCTACAATGAGCAGTTCTTC.

V usage is TRBV5-5 and J usage is TRBJ2-7, with 13 bases fitting TRBD2. In germline, CDR1 is SGHKS, CDR2 YYEKEE (reference sequence). The CDR3 consists of 16 residues. After removal of 0 bases from V and 3 bases from J, the junction contained 3 bases not matched to a gene. The CDR3 reads CASSLGLAGGVYEQYF. In DNA form, the CDR3 reads TGTGCCAGCAGCTTGGGACTAGCGGGAGGTGTCTACGAGCAGTACTTC.

The chain joins TRBV5-5 to TRBJ2-7, with 8 bases fitting TRBD1. The trim removed 1 base at V and 3 bases at J, leaving 6 bases unmatched. In germline, CDR1 is SGHKS, CDR2 YYEKEE (reference sequence). The CDR3 covers 15 residues. The DNA of the CDR3 is TGTGCCAGCAGCTTGACAGGGGGAACTGACTACGAGCAGTACTTC. Translating gives CASSLTGGTDYEQYF. Drawing the rest from reference TRBV5-5 and TRBJ2-7, the complete variable domain is DAGVTQSPTHLIKTRGQQVTLRCSPISGHKSVSWYQQVLGQGPQFIFQYYEKEERGRGNFPDRFSARQFPNYSSELNVNALLLGDSALYLCASSLTGGTDYEQYFGPGTRLTVT.

This clone appeared a single time. J is TRBJ2-5 and V is TRBV30, with 7 bases aligning to TRBD2. The trim removed 8 bases at V and 1 base at J, leaving 7 bases unmatched. The germline CDR1 and CDR2 sequences are GTSNPN and SVGIG (reference sequence). This CDR3 has 13 amino acids. The CDR3 coding sequence is TGTGCCCTAAAGGGCGGGGGCCAAGAGACCCAGTACTTC. Translation gives CALKGGGQETQYF.

This sequence joins TRBV6-5 and TRBJ2-1, with TRBD2 matching over 9 bases. From germline, CDR1 is MNHEY and CDR2 SVGAGI. The ends lost 5 bases at V and 0 bases at J; junction bases unmatched: 2. The CDR3 runs 15 residues. CDR3 in DNA: TGTGCCAGCAGTCTTAGCGGGAGCTCCTACAATGAGCAGTTCTTC. Amino acid sequence: CASSLSGSSYNEQFF.